These T cell receptor beta chains were read from a single sample in a study of T cells expressing NK-cell markers. TCRdb re-called the 5' RACE reads; one entry per CDR3 protein, DNA not given. The sample has about 540,000 distinct CDR3 sequences. Sequencing was performed on blood T cells: a sorted CD56 or NKG2C T cell subset, CD4+ or CD8+ T cells, or bulk PBMC T cells (not recorded which). The receptors originated from a man aged 18-30 years in good health. Each CDR3 is given with its conserved first and last residue.

J,V,CDR3
TRBJ2-7,TRBV7-6,CASSLATSGGAYEQYF
TRBJ2-3,TRBV12-3/TRBV12-4,CASSLLAGPDTQYF
TRBJ2-5,TRBV15,CATSRVSGQKEETQYF
TRBJ2-1,TRBV20-1,CSAKGQVRDEQFF
TRBJ2-2,TRBV25-1,CASSDGTAHTGELFF
TRBJ1-3,TRBV12-3/TRBV12-4,CASSLRTTIYF
TRBJ2-6,TRBV7-2,CASSPHKANVLTF
TRBJ2-7,TRBV4-2,CASSQDSYEQYF
TRBJ2-1,TRBV14,CASSLRGGKNNNEQFF
TRBJ1-2,TRBV12-3/TRBV12-4,CASRRDYGYTF
TRBJ2-2,TRBV20-1,CSARDTGWSGELFF
TRBJ1-6,TRBV4-3,CASSQVDLRGNSPLHF
TRBJ2-7,TRBV3-1,CASSQVLFDSSYEQYF
TRBJ2-3,TRBV2,CASTKLAGGTDTQYF
TRBJ2-4,TRBV29-1,CSVVTRGRGKNIQYF
TRBJ2-4,TRBV5-5,CASSLDRLAKNIQYF
TRBJ1-3,TRBV14,CASSQDADGGTSGNTIYF
TRBJ2-5,TRBV5-1,CASSLKGGARGETQYF
TRBJ2-4,TRBV12-3/TRBV12-4,CASSFYQRPNIQYF
TRBJ2-7,TRBV7-2,CASSLGQGSSYEQYF
TRBJ2-5,TRBV27,CASRGLAGEGPQYF
TRBJ2-1,TRBV24-1,CATSTGGAYNEQFF
TRBJ1-4,TRBV20-1,CSAGKTGVGNEKLFF
TRBJ2-4,TRBV4-1,CASSQDHLSGVAKNIQYF
TRBJ2-2,TRBV24-1,CATIAPNTGELFF
TRBJ1-2,TRBV7-2,CASSSLTGVYGYTF
TRBJ2-1,TRBV12-5,CASGLARGLHNEQFF
TRBJ2-7,TRBV11-2,CASSPGSGTYEQYF
TRBJ2-7,TRBV10-3,CAISESPAAEQYF
TRBJ2-1,TRBV27,CASSLSRGLAGLSSYNEQFF
TRBJ2-5,TRBV12-5,CASGLAGRPQYF
TRBJ2-5,TRBV6-5,CASSYLLQPETQYF
TRBJ1-1,TRBV5-1,CASSLAGTGSPYTEAFF
TRBJ2-5,TRBV28,CASSSPGQGVTQYF
TRBJ2-1,TRBV24-1,CATSDYRRGDGTYNEQFF
TRBJ2-3,TRBV18,CASCGSDTQYF
TRBJ1-1,TRBV12-3/TRBV12-4,CASNIILTGEGTEAFF
TRBJ2-5,TRBV7-9,CASSLGQQLQETQYF
TRBJ2-5,TRBV6-2/TRBV6-3,CASSLRLRELQETQYF
TRBJ2-3,TRBV28,CASSPYGTQYF
TRBJ2-7,TRBV6-2/TRBV6-3,CASSYHITSGSEQYF